Listed here are 9 T cell receptor beta chains from one sample, sequenced in a study of T-cell reconstitution after alpha-beta-depleted transplantation in children. Unique molecular identifiers were incorporated into the prepared TCRbeta library. TCRdb reanalysed the PCR reads using MiXCR and keeps one entry per CDR3 protein. Here the sample spans approximately 150,000 distinct CDR3 sequences, around 8.5% being singletons. Sequencing used PBMCs, mostly from graft donor cells, obtained 180 days after TCRalphabeta/CD19-depleted stem cell transplant. The receptors were sampled from a female patient between 2 and 10 years old who had a stem cell transplant for congenital amegakaryocytic thrombocytopenia, so the T cells may come from the graft donor.

Many counts were recorded for this clonotype. The CDR3 nucleotides are TGTGCCAGCAGCTTAGACCTAGCGGGGAGAACCCACTCTGGGGCCAACGTCCTGACTTTC. Translating it yields CASSLDLAGRTHSGANVLTF. V usage is TRBV7-8 and J usage is TRBJ2-6; TRBD2 agrees at 9 bases. Germline CDR1 reads SGHVS; CDR2 reads FQNEAQ. V gave up 1 base and J gave up 0 bases; unmatched junction bases: 10. CDR3 length equals 20 residues.

This clonotype was observed many times. The V and J genes are TRBV12-3 or TRBV12-4 and TRBJ1-1; 10 bases are a match to TRBD1. This CDR3 is built from 16 residues. The V and J ends lost 3 bases and 5 bases, in that order; junction bases with no gene match: 9. The CDR3 loop reads CASSLSPGQGRTEAFF. As DNA, the CDR3 is TGTGCCAGCAGTTTGTCGCCGGGACAGGGGCGGACTGAAGCTTTCTTT.

This clonotype has a count of ten or more. The J gene is TRBJ2-1, the V gene TRBV25-1, with TRBD2 as a possible D gene (6 bases). CDR3 length equals 10 residues. V gave up 3 bases and J gave up 15 bases, with 9 bases separating them. Germline V gene data show CDR1 as MGHDK and CDR2 as SYGVNS. DNA of the CDR3: TGTGCCAGCAGTGAGCGGGGTCTGTTCTTC. Encoded protein: CASSERGLFF.

This clonotype appeared a few times. The rearrangement uses TRBV7-2 and TRBJ2-1; weak D call: TRBD1 (5 bases). The germline CDR1 and CDR2 sequences are SGHTA and FQGNSA. V shed 8 bases and J shed 0 bases, with 14 bases lying between them. This CDR3 has 15 residues. CDR3 DNA sequence: TGTGCCAGCCGTCAGGGTGTCAGCTCCTACAATGAGCAGTTCTTC. Protein product: CASRQGVSSYNEQFF.

The table lists this clonotype with many counts. This chain joins TRBV30 and TRBJ2-5, with 7 bases that match TRBD1. The CDR3 covers 12 residues. CDR1 and CDR2 from the germline V gene are GTSNPN and SVGIG (reference sequence). V was clipped by 5 bases and J by 5 bases; unmatched bases: 5. The CDR3 coding sequence is TGTGCCTGGGACAGGGTGGAGGAGACCCAGTACTTC. Residues: CAWDRVEETQYF.

There are many counts of this clonotype. The chain recombines TRBV2 with TRBJ2-7; D unresolved. This CDR3 is 12 amino acids long. Germline V gene lookup returns CDR1 SNHLY and CDR2 FYNNEI. The V end was cut by 4 bases, the J end by 5 bases, with 9 bases between. The CDR3 sequence is CASSARPHEQYF. CDR3 sequence (DNA): TGTGCCAGCAGTGCTAGACCCCACGAGCAGTACTTC.

In its sample, this clonotype was seen a few times. The rearrangement joins TRBV6-5 to TRBJ2-7; D uncertain. The CDR3 totals 14 residues. CDR1 and CDR2 (germline): MNHEY, SVGAGI. Trimming took off 0 bases at V and 0 bases at J, with 6 bases between the two ends. The CDR3 DNA reads as TGTGCCAGCAGTTACTCGATCCTCTCCTACGAGCAGTACTTC. Amino acids: CASSYSILSYEQYF.

This clonotype was detected only a few times. The genes are TRBV6-5 and TRBJ1-4; 9 nucleotides align to TRBD1. The germline V gene encodes CDR1 MNHEY and CDR2 SVGAGI. There are 16 residues in the CDR3. V was pared by 0 bases and J by 7 bases, with 6 bases of the junction left unmatched. The CDR3 loop is CASSYSRTGVIEKLFF. CDR3 nucleotide sequence: TGTGCCAGCAGTTACTCGAGGACAGGGGTTATTGAAAAACTGTTTTTT.

The chain has TRBV10-3 and TRBJ2-7; TRBD2 matches 7 bases. V lost 2 bases, J lost 3 bases, and 4 bases stayed unmatched. The germline V gene encodes CDR1 ENHRY and CDR2 SYGVKD. The CDR3 extends over 14 amino acids. CDR3 region: CAISERGGSYEQYF. The CDR3 region has the DNA TGTGCCATCAGTGAGCGGGGAGGGAGCTACGAGCAGTACTTC.